These T cell receptor beta chains were read from a single sample in a study of cytomegalovirus exposure and HLA in healthy donors. The data were produced by immunoSEQ multiplex PCR, yet TCRdb's version contains in-frame clones alone and is incomplete. The sample has nearly 80,000 clones; under 85% are singletons. The sequenced sample consisted of PBMCs. These receptors originate from a woman aged 40-49 years in good health and CMV-seropositive. CDR3s include the opening cysteine and the closing phenylalanine or tryptophan. Each record gives: D gene, J gene, V gene, clone size, CDR3 protein, CDR3 DNA. The D gene is left open where the match is weak. Expanded clones are given a class, and other clones once, few, many or no size at all.

d_gene: TRBD2
j_gene: TRBJ2-7
v_gene: TRBV28
abundance: .
CDR3aa: CASVLAAPYEQYF
CDR3nt: TGTGCCAGCGTCCTAGCGGCCCCCTACGAGCAGTACTTC

d_gene: .
j_gene: TRBJ2-7
v_gene: TRBV2
abundance: .
CDR3aa: CASRTHPYEQYF
CDR3nt: TGTGCCAGTAGGACTCACCCCTACGAGCAGTACTTC

d_gene: TRBD1
j_gene: TRBJ2-7
v_gene: TRBV6-1
abundance: .
CDR3aa: CASSESLQGAEDEQYF
CDR3nt: TGTGCCAGCAGTGAAAGCCTACAGGGGGCAGAGGACGAGCAGTACTTC

d_gene: TRBD2
j_gene: TRBJ2-7
v_gene: TRBV5-6
abundance: .
CDR3aa: CASSLPTGTSGDWEQYF
CDR3nt: TGTGCCAGCAGCTTACCAACCGGGACTAGCGGGGACTGGGAGCAGTACTTC

d_gene: .
j_gene: TRBJ2-5
v_gene: TRBV6-1
abundance: .
CDR3aa: CASSARTGQETQYF
CDR3nt: TGTGCCAGCAGTGCTCGGACGGGGCAAGAGACCCAGTACTTC

d_gene: .
j_gene: TRBJ2-7
v_gene: TRBV5-4
abundance: .
CDR3aa: CASKGGRGNDEQYF
CDR3nt: TGTGCCAGCAAGGGGGGCAGGGGGAACGACGAGCAGTACTTC

d_gene: TRBD1
j_gene: TRBJ1-5
v_gene: TRBV28
abundance: .
CDR3aa: CASSLPSPPGQGEQPQHF
CDR3nt: TGTGCCAGCAGCCTCCCCAGTCCACCGGGACAGGGGGAACAGCCCCAGCATTTT

d_gene: TRBD1
j_gene: TRBJ1-6
v_gene: TRBV12-5
abundance: .
CDR3aa: CASGLVVGVRTGDSPLHF
CDR3nt: TGTGCTAGTGGTTTGGTAGTGGGGGTTCGGACAGGAGATTCACCCCTCCACTTT

d_gene: TRBD1
j_gene: TRBJ2-7
v_gene: TRBV27
abundance: .
CDR3aa: CASRGDSSYEQYF
CDR3nt: TGTGCCAGCAGGGGGGACAGCTCCTACGAGCAGTACTTC

d_gene: .
j_gene: TRBJ2-7
v_gene: TRBV5-1
abundance: .
CDR3aa: CASSPDPDLTWGEQYF
CDR3nt: TGCGCCAGCAGCCCCGACCCGGACTTAACTTGGGGAGAGCAGTACTTC

d_gene: .
j_gene: TRBJ2-1
v_gene: TRBV28
abundance: .
CDR3aa: CASSLPGEQFF
CDR3nt: TGTGCCAGCAGTTTACCGGGGGAACAGTTCTTC

d_gene: .
j_gene: TRBJ1-5
v_gene: TRBV7-8
abundance: .
CDR3aa: CASSLQSGNQPQHF
CDR3nt: TGTGCCAGCAGCTTACAATCGGGCAATCAGCCCCAGCATTTT

d_gene: .
j_gene: TRBJ2-2
v_gene: TRBV9
abundance: .
CDR3aa: CASSVAVLDTGELFF
CDR3nt: TGTGCCAGCAGCGTAGCTGTCTTAGACACCGGGGAGCTGTTTTTT

d_gene: .
j_gene: TRBJ2-5
v_gene: TRBV28
abundance: .
CDR3aa: CASSLTRTQYF
CDR3nt: TGTGCCAGCAGTCTCACGCGGACCCAGTACTTC

d_gene: .
j_gene: TRBJ2-3
v_gene: TRBV6-7
abundance: once
CDR3aa: CASEKRVSDTQYF
CDR3nt: TGTGCCAGCGAAAAGAGGGTCTCAGATACGCAGTATTTT

d_gene: TRBD1
j_gene: TRBJ1-6
v_gene: TRBV28
abundance: .
CDR3aa: CASSLWGGQPYNSPLHF
CDR3nt: TGTGCCAGCAGTTTATGGGGGGGACAGCCCTATAATTCACCCCTCCACTTT

d_gene: TRBD1
j_gene: TRBJ1-2
v_gene: TRBV6-5
abundance: .
CDR3aa: CASRPQTGTDYGYTF
CDR3nt: TGTGCCAGCAGACCCCAAACCGGGACAGACTATGGCTACACCTTC

d_gene: .
j_gene: TRBJ1-5
v_gene: TRBV19
abundance: .
CDR3aa: CASSIVIGDQPQHF
CDR3nt: TGTGCCAGTAGTATAGTGATCGGGGATCAGCCCCAGCATTTT

d_gene: TRBD2
j_gene: TRBJ2-1
v_gene: TRBV6-1
abundance: .
CDR3aa: CASSATTSGGANEQFF
CDR3nt: TGTGCCAGCAGTGCTACCACTAGCGGGGGGGCCAATGAGCAGTTCTTC

d_gene: TRBD1
j_gene: TRBJ1-2
v_gene: TRBV30
abundance: once
CDR3aa: CAWSVRQGGGYGYTF
CDR3nt: TGTGCCTGGAGTGTAAGACAGGGAGGCGGCTATGGCTACACCTTC

d_gene: .
j_gene: TRBJ2-7
v_gene: TRBV11-2
abundance: .
CDR3aa: CASSLGRQEYF
CDR3nt: TGTGCCAGCAGCTTAGGGCGCCAGGAATACTTC

d_gene: .
j_gene: TRBJ1-4
v_gene: TRBV15
abundance: .
CDR3aa: CATSRDSATNEKLFF
CDR3nt: TGTGCCACCAGCAGAGACTCCGCAACTAATGAAAAACTGTTTTTT

d_gene: TRBD2
j_gene: TRBJ2-7
v_gene: TRBV13
abundance: .
CDR3aa: CASSQGREIGYEQYF
CDR3nt: TGTGCCAGCAGCCAAGGGCGGGAGATCGGGTACGAGCAGTACTTC